This record covers a single T cell receptor (beta chain). V lost 2 bases and J lost 6; bases outside the gene matches: 7. The CDR3 length is 14 residues. CDR1 and CDR2 from the germline V gene are GTSNPN and SVGIG (reference sequence). This entry comes from a study of control samples from healthy donors and cancer patients. Repertoires were generated with immunoSEQ multiplex PCR, while TCRdb's copy carries only in-frame clones and drops some. This sample has roughly 130,000 clones, with approximately 92% found just once. The rearrangement joins TRBV30 to TRBJ1-5, with TRBD1 matching over 7 bases. The material sequenced was blood. This clonotype was sampled from a man in his thirties or forties in good health. The CDR3 region is CAWSNTGVGQPQHF. The CDR3 region has the DNA TGTGCCTGGAGTAATACAGGGGTCGGTCAGCCCCAGCATTTT.